The text below deals with one TCR beta chain. This CDR3 spans 12 amino acids. V lost 4 bases and J 4 bases, leaving 5 bases between the germline ends. Germline V gene lookup returns CDR1 SGHRS and CDR2 YFSETQ. Some clones are missing from TCRdb's copy, which holds only in-frame ones; the method was immunoSEQ multiplex PCR. This sample has about 66,000 clones; roughly 90% occur once, and the top ten carry just over 4.5%. These data originate in a study of technical replicates of blood from a few donors. This chain uses TRBV5-1 with TRBJ2-2; D unclear. The sequenced sample consisted of PBMCs. This TCR came from a human donor in good health. Some clones in this sample may be carry-over from other donors' samples. As DNA, the CDR3 is TGCGCCAGCAGCGTCCTCACCGGGGAGCTGTTTTTT. It specifies CASSVLTGELFF.